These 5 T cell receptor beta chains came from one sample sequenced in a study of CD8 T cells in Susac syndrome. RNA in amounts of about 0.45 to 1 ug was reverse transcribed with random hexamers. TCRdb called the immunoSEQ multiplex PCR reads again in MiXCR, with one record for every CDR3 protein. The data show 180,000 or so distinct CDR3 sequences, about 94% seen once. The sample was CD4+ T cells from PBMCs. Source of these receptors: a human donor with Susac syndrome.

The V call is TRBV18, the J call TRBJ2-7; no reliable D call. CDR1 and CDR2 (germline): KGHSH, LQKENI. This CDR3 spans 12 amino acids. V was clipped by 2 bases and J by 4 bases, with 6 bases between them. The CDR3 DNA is TGTGCCAGCTCACCAAAAGGTTACGAGCAGTACTTC. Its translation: CASSPKGYEQYF.

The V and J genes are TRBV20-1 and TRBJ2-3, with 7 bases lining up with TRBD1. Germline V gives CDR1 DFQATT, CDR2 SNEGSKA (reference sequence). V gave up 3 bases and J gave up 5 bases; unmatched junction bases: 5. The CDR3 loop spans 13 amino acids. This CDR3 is CSARRGQGDTQYF. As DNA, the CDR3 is TGCAGTGCTAGGAGGGGGCAAGGAGATACGCAGTATTTT.

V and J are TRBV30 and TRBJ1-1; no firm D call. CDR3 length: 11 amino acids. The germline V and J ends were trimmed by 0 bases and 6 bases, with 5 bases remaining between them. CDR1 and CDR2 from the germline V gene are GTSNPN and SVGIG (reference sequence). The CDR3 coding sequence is TGTGCCTGGAGTGTTGGACCTGAAGCTTTCTTT. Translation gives CAWSVGPEAFF.

CDR3 nucleotides: TGTGCCAGCAGCCCCGCACAGGGGTACAATGAGCAGTTCTTC. It is translated as CASSPAQGYNEQFF. The rearrangement uses TRBV5-4 and TRBJ2-1, with 7 bases matching TRBD1. Germline CDR1 is SGHNT and CDR2 is YYREEE (reference sequence). The CDR3 loop spans 14 amino acids. After removal of 4 bases from V and 4 bases from J, the junction contained 5 bases not matched to a gene.

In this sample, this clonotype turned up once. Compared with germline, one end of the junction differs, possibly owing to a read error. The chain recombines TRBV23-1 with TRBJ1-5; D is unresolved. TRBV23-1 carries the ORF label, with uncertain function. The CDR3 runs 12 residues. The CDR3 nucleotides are TGCGCCAGCACCCCCCTCTTACAGCCCCAGCAATTT. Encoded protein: CASTPLLQPQQF.